These 4 T cell receptor beta chains came from one sample sequenced in a study of blood T cell repertoires in COVID-19. Libraries were prepared by immunoSEQ multiplex PCR; TCRdb keeps only in-frame clonotypes and omits some of them. The sample lists some 90,000 clones, 80% occurring once. The sequencing input was peripheral blood. Receptor source: a woman between 70 and 85 years old with acute or convalescent COVID-19.

V and J are TRBV9 and TRBJ1-3, with 7 bases lining up with TRBD1. V shed 4 bases, J shed 0 bases, and the junction held 4 bases outside the gene matches. From germline, CDR1 is SGDLS and CDR2 YYNGEE. This CDR3 has 15 residues. The CDR3 here is CASSTTGVSGNTIYF. CDR3 bases: TGTGCCAGCAGCACAACAGGGGTCTCTGGAAACACCATATATTTT.

J is TRBJ2-7 and V is TRBV7-9; D is unclear. CDR3 length: 12 amino acids. CDR1 and CDR2 (germline): SEHNR, FQNEAQ (reference sequence). Between the trimmed V and J ends, which lost 5 bases and 3 bases, there was a span of 8 bases. The CDR3 sequence is CASSHEVYEQYF. CDR3 coding DNA: TGTGCCAGCAGCCATGAGGTCTACGAGCAGTACTTC.

This CDR3 reads CASSFHRGIGYTF. CDR3 in DNA: TGTGCCAGCAGTTTCCACAGGGGTATTGGCTACACCTTC. This rearrangement joins TRBV28 to TRBJ1-2; 7 nucleotides match TRBD1. In germline, CDR1 is MDHEN, CDR2 SYDVKM. The length of the CDR3 is 13 residues. V shed 3 bases and J 7 bases; nucleotides not matched to a gene: 5.

The CDR3 coding sequence is TGTGCCAGCAGCTTTTTTTCGAATTCACCCCTCCACTTT. Translation: CASSFFSNSPLHF. V is TRBV7-2 and J is TRBJ1-6; no clear D. The CDR3 runs to 13 residues. V was shortened by 3 bases and J by 7 bases, with 7 bases between the two germline ends. Germline values: CDR1 SGHTA, CDR2 FQGNSA.